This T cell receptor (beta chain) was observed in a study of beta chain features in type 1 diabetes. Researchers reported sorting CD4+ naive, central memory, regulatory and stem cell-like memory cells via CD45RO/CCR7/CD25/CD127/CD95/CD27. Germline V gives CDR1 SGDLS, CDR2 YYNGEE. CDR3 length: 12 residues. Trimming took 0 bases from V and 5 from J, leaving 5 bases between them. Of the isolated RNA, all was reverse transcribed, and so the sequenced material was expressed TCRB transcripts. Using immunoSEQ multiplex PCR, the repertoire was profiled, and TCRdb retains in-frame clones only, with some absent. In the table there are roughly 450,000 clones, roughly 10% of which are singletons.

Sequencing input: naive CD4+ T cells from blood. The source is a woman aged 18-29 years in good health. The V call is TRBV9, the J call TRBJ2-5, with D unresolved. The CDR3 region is CASSVGDETQYF. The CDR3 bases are TGTGCCAGCAGCGTAGGAGACGAGACCCAGTACTTC.